This T cell receptor (beta chain) was captured by sequencing in a study of cytomegalovirus exposure and HLA in healthy donors. General study results and limits: Listed as cytomegalovirus-associated were roughly 180 TCR beta chains. Excluded: some indistinguishable V segments such as TRBV6-2 and TRBV6-3. Presence/absence analysis assumed near-uniform sequencing depth across donors.

Primers for the PCR totalled 60 Vbeta and 13 Jbeta. Data came from immunoSEQ multiplex PCR; TCRdb stores just in-frame clones and leaves some out. The sample lists 150,000 to 250,000 clones; 70% to 80% were seen once. The V segment lost 10 bases and the J segment 2 bases; nucleotides outside the gene matches: 9. The V gene's germline CDR1 is MNHNY and CDR2 SVGAGI (reference sequence). The CDR3 runs to 15 residues. A note on this clone: Its target is not known.

The sequence was collected from a girl between 5 and 17 years old in good health and CMV-seropositive. The rearrangement uses TRBV6-6 and TRBJ1-5, with 9 nucleotides matching TRBD1. The material sequenced was PBMCs. CDR3 amino acids: CATVTGGAGNQPQHF. The CDR3 coding sequence is TGTGCCACAGTTACAGGGGGCGCGGGCAATCAGCCCCAGCATTTT.